Listed here are 9 T cell receptor beta chains from one sample, sequenced in a study of monozygotic twins with cystic fibrosis. The method was immunoSEQ multiplex PCR; TCRdb's version includes in-frame clones alone and lacks a portion of them. The repertoire includes 20,000 or so clones, around 97% of them detected once, and 1.9% sits in the top ten. The source material was blood. The source is a woman between 25 and 40 years old with cystic fibrosis.

This chain joins TRBV9 and TRBJ2-7; a possible D gene is TRBD1 (6 bases). From germline, CDR1 is SGDLS and CDR2 YYNGEE. The CDR3 has 13 amino acids. Trimming took 3 bases from V and 5 from J, leaving 12 bases between them. CDR3 in amino acids: CASSGTGIHEQYF. In DNA form, the CDR3 reads TGTGCCAGCAGCGGTACAGGGATCCACGAGCAGTACTTC.

This chain connects TRBV9 to TRBJ1-1; D is possibly TRBD1 (5 bases). Trimming removed 0 bases from V and 8 bases from J, with 20 bases in between. The CDR3 loop spans 16 amino acids. Germline values: CDR1 SGDLS, CDR2 YYNGEE. Here the CDR3 reads CASSVEPRAGRPEAFF. In DNA, the CDR3 is TGTGCCAGCAGCGTAGAGCCAAGGGCAGGGAGGCCAGAAGCTTTCTTT.

V gene TRBV12-5 combines with J gene TRBJ2-2; TRBD1 might be the D (6 bases). The CDR3 contains 14 residues. Germline assignment: CDR1 LGHNT and CDR2 FRNRAP. Trimming took 1 base from V and 7 from J, leaving 10 bases between them. CDR3 sequence (DNA): TGTGCTAGTGGTTTGGGACAGGTTGGCGGGGAGCTGTTTTTT. It is translated as CASGLGQVGGELFF.

V is TRBV19 and J is TRBJ1-1; a possible D gene is TRBD1 (6 bases). Germline V gene lookup returns CDR1 LNHDA and CDR2 SQIVND (reference sequence). CDR3 length: 15 amino acids. V dropped 3 bases and J dropped 1 base, with 12 bases sitting between them. CDR3 loop: CASSILGQSNTEAFF. CDR3 DNA sequence: TGTGCCAGTAGTATCCTCGGACAGTCGAACACTGAAGCTTTCTTT. The whole variable domain, remainder taken from reference TRBV19 and TRBJ1-1, is DGGITQSPKYLFRKEGQNVTLSCEQNLNHDAMYWYRQDPGQGLRLIYYSQIVNDFQKGDIAEGYSVSREKKESFPLTVTSAQKNPTAFYLCASSILGQSNTEAFFGQGTRLTVV.

On this clone: At one end the junction does not follow the germline gene, possibly because of a read error. The rearrangement joins TRBV7-9 to TRBJ2-5; unclear D gene. This CDR3 is 13 amino acids long. Germline-derived CDR1 and CDR2 are SEHNR and FQNEAQ (reference sequence). CDR3 coding DNA: TGTGCCAGCAGATTAGGGTCCCAAGAGACCCAGTACTTC. As protein: CASRLGSQETQYF.

The chain recombines TRBV27 with TRBJ1-3, with a tentative D call TRBD1 (6 bases). V lost 10 bases and J 2 bases, leaving 9 bases between the germline ends. This CDR3 comprises 12 residues. Germline loops: CDR1 MNHEY, CDR2 SMNVEV (reference sequence). The CDR3, as DNA: TGTGCCACACAGGGAGCTGGAAACACCATATATTTT. This sequence encodes CATQGAGNTIYF.

The genes are TRBV7-2 and TRBJ2-3; weak D call: TRBD2 (6 bases). Looked up from germline, CDR1 is SGHTA and CDR2 is FQGNSA. With 0 bases removed from V and 6 bases from J, the gap between germline ends came to 13 bases. CDR3 length equals 15 residues. The CDR3 DNA is TGTGCCAGCAGCTTAGCGGGTAGCGGACGGGATACGCAGTATTTT. Its protein is CASSLAGSGRDTQYF.

The rearrangement links TRBV29-1 to TRBJ1-2; TRBD1 matches at 8 bases. V trimming: 1 base; J trimming: 2 bases; junction bases outside the gene matches: 6. Germline V gene data show CDR1 as SQVTM and CDR2 as ANQGSEA. This CDR3 spans 15 amino acids. The CDR3 sequence: CSVEGDRSSNYGYTF. In DNA form, the CDR3 reads TGCAGCGTTGAAGGGGACAGGTCGTCGAACTATGGCTACACCTTC.

V is TRBV7-9 and J is TRBJ2-2; D ambiguous. Trimming removed 3 bases from V and 6 bases from J, with 11 bases in between. This CDR3 is 14 amino acids long. In germline, CDR1 is SEHNR, CDR2 FQNEAQ (reference sequence). DNA for the CDR3: TGTGCCAGCAGCTTCCCTAGGGCTCCCGGGGAGCTGTTTTTT. Translated, it gives CASSFPRAPGELFF.